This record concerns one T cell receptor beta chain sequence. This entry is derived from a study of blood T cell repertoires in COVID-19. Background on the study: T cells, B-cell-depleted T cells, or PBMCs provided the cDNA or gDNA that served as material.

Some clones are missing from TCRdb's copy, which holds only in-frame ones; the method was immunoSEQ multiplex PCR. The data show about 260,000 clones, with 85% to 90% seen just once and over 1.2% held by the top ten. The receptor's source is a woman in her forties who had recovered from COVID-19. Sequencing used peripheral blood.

CDR3: CSADRGGSDTQYF. CDR3 nucleotide sequence: TGCAGCGCCGACCGCGGGGGCTCAGATACGCAGTATTTT. V and J are TRBV29-1 and TRBJ2-3; D is possibly TRBD2 (7 bases). The length of the CDR3 is 13 residues. Germline V gives CDR1 SQVTM, CDR2 ANQGSEA. V was clipped by 7 bases and J by 4 bases, with 15 bases between them.